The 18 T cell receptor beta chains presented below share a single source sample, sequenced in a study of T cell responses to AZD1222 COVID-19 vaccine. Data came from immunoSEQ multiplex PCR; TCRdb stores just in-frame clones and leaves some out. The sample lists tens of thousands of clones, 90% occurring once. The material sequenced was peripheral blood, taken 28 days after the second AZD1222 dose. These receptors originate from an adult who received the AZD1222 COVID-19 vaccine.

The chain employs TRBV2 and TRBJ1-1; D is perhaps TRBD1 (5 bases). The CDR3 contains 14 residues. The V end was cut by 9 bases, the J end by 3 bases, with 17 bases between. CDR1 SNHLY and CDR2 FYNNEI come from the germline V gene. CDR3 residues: CASRLFLGDTEAFF. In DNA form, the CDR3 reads TGTGCCAGTAGACTGTTTCTGGGGGACACTGAAGCTTTCTTT.

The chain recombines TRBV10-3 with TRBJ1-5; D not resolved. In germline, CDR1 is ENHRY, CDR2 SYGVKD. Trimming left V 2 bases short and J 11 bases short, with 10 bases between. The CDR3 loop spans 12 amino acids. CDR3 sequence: CAISEPLMAQHF. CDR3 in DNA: TGTGCCATCAGTGAGCCCCTGATGGCCCAGCATTTT.

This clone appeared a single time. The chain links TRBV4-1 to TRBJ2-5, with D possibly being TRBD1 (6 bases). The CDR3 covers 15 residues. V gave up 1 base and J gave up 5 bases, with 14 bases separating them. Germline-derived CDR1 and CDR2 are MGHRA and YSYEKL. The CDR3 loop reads CASSQGQAPRETQYF. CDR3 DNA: TGCGCCAGCAGCCAAGGACAGGCACCGCGGGAGACCCAGTACTTC.

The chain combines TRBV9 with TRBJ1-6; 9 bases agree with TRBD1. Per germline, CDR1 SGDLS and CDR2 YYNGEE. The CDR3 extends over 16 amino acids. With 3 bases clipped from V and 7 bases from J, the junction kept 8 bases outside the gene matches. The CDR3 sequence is CASSAGTGYGNSPLHF. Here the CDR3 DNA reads TGTGCCAGCAGCGCCGGGACAGGGTACGGGAATTCACCCCTCCACTTT.

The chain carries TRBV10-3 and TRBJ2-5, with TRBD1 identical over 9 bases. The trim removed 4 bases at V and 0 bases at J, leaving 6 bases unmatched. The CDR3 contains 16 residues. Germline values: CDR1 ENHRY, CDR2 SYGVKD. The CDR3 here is CAISAGTGTYQETQYF. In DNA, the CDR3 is TGTGCCATCAGTGCGGGGACAGGGACGTACCAAGAGACCCAGTACTTC.

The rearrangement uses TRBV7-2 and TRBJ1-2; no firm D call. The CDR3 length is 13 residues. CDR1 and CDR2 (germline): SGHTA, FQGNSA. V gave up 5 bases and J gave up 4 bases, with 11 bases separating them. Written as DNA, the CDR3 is TGTGCCAGCAGCGAAGGGCCCCTCTATGGCTACACCTTC. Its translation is CASSEGPLYGYTF.

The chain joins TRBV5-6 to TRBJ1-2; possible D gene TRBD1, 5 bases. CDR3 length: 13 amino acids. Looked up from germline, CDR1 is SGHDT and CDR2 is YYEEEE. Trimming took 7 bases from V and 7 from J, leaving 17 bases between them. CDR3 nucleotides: TGTGCCAGCGCCCGAGGTGGGGGGGGTGGCTACACCTTC. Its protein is CASARGGGGGYTF.

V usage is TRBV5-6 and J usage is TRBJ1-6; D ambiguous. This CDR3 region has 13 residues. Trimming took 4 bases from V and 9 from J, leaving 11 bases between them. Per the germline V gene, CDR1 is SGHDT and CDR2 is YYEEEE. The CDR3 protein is CASSKIRGSPLHF. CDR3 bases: TGTGCCAGCAGCAAAATCCGGGGTTCACCCCTCCACTTT.

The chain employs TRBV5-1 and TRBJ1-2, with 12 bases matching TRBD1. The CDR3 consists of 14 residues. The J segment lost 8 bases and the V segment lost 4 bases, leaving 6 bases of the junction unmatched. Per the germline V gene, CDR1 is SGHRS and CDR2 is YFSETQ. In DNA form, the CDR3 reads TGCGCCAGCAGCCCGGGACAGGGGGCGGGAGGCTACACCTTC. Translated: CASSPGQGAGGYTF.

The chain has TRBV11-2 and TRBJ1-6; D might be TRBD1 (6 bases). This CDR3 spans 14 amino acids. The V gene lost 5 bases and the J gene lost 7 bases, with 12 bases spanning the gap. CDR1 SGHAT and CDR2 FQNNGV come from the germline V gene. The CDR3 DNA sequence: TGTGCCAGCAGCCCCCCTGGACAGAATTCACCCCTCCACTTT. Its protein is CASSPPGQNSPLHF.

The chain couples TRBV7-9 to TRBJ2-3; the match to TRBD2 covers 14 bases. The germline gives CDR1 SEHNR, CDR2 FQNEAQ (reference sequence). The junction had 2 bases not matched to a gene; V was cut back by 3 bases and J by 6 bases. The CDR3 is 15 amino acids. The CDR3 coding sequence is TGTGCCAGCAGCTTGTGGACTAGCGGGGGGGATACGCAGTATTTT. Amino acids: CASSLWTSGGDTQYF.

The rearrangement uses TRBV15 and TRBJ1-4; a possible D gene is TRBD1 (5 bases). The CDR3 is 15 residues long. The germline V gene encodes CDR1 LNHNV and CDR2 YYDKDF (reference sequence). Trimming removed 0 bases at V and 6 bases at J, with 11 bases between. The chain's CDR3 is CATSREGWGDEKLFF. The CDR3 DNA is TGTGCCACCAGCAGAGAGGGGTGGGGGGATGAAAAACTGTTTTTT.

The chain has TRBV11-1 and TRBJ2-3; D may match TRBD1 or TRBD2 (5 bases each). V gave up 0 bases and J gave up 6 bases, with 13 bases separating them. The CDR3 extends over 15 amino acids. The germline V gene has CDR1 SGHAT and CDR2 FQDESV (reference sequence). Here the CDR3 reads CASSLAGEWFDTQYF. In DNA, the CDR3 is TGTGCCAGCAGCTTAGCGGGGGAGTGGTTTGATACGCAGTATTTT.

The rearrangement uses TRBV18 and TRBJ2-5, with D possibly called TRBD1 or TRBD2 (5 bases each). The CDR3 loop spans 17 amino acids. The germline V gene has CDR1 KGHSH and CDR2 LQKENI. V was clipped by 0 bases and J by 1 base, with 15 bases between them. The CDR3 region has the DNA TGTGCCAGCTCACCACCGGGGGTCGCCCGAACCCAAGAGACCCAGTACTTC. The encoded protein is CASSPPGVARTQETQYF.

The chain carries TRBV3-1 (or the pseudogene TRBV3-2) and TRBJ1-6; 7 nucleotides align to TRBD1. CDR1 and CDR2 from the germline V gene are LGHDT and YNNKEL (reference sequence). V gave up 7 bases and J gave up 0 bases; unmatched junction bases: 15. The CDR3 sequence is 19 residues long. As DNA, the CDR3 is TGTGCCAGCACCCCAAAGGGACAGTCTATGAGCTCCTATAATTCACCCCTCCACTTT. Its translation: CASTPKGQSMSSYNSPLHF.

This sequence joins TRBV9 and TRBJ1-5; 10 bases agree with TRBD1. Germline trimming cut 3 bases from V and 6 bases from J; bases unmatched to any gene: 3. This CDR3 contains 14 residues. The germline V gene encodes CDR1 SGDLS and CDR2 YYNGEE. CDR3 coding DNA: TGTGCCAGCAGCGGGACAGGGGGTGGTCAGCCCCAGCATTTT. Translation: CASSGTGGGQPQHF. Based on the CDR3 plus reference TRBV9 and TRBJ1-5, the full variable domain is DSGVTQTPKHLITATGQRVTLRCSPRSGDLSVYWYQQSLDQGLQFLIQYYNGEERAKGNILERFSAQQFPDLHSELNLSSLELGDSALYFCASSGTGGGQPQHFGDGTRLSIL.

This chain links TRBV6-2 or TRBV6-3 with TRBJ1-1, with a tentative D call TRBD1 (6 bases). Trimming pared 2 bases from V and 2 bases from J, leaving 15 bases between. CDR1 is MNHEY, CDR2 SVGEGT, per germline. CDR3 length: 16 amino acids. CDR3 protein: CASSYGRGEINTEAFF. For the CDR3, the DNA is TGTGCCAGCAGTTACGGGAGGGGGGAAATAAACACTGAAGCTTTCTTT.

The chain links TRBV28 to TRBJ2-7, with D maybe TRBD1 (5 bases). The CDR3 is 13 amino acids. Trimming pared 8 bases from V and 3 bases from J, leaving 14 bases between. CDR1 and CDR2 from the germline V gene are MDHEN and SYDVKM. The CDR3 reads CASGLDSFYEQYF. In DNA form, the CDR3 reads TGTGCCAGCGGCCTTGACAGTTTCTACGAGCAGTACTTC. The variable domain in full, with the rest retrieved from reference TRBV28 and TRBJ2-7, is DVKVTQSSRYLVKRTGEKVFLECVQDMDHENMFWYRQDPGLGLRLIYFSYDVKMKEKGDIPEGYSVSREKKERFSLILESASTNQTSMYLCASGLDSFYEQYFGPGTRLTVT.